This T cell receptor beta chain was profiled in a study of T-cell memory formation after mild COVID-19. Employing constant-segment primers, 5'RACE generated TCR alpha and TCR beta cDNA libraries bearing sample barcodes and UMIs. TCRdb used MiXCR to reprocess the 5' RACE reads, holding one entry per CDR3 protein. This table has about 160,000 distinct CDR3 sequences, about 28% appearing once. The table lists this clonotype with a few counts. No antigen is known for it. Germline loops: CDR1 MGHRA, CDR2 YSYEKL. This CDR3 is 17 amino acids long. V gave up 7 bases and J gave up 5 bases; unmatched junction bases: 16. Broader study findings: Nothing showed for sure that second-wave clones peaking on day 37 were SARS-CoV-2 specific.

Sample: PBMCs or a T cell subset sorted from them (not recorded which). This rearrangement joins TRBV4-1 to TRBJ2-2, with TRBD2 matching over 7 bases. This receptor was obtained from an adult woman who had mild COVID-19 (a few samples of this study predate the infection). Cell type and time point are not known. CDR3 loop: CASNTRPGQGGTGELFF. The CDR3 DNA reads TGCGCCAGCAACACAAGACCGGGGCAGGGAGGGACCGGGGAGCTGTTTTTT.